These 24 T cell receptor beta chains share one sample of origin, sequenced in a study of cytomegalovirus exposure and HLA in healthy donors. The PCR had 60 Vbeta and 13 Jbeta primers. Profiled with immunoSEQ multiplex PCR; TCRdb holds only in-frame clones, not every one. The table records 150,000 or so clones, approximately 82% of them present only once. Sequencing was performed on PBMCs. The receptors derive from a woman aged 45-65 years in good health and CMV-seropositive.

The V and J genes are TRBV19 and TRBJ1-6; a possible D gene is TRBD1 (6 bases). The CDR3 has 16 amino acids. Trimming pared 3 bases from V and 6 bases from J, leaving 15 bases between. Germline V CDR1 and CDR2: LNHDA, SQIVND (reference sequence). CDR3 sequence reads: CASSMGARHLNSPLHF. CDR3 coding DNA: TGTGCCAGTAGTATGGGGGCCCGACACCTTAATTCACCCCTCCACTTT.

The chain links TRBV18 to TRBJ1-1; the match to TRBD1 covers 10 bases. The J segment lost 3 bases and the V segment lost 3 bases, leaving 4 bases of the junction unmatched. CDR1 is KGHSH, CDR2 LQKENI, per germline. The CDR3 spans 15 residues. The CDR3, as DNA: TGTGCCAGCTCACCTTGGGACAGGGGATACACTGAAGCTTTCTTT. Encoded protein: CASSPWDRGYTEAFF.

This clone was seen a few times. This chain connects TRBV7-2 to TRBJ2-7; TRBD2 matches at 10 bases. The germline V gene encodes CDR1 SGHTA and CDR2 FQGNSA. The CDR3 totals 16 residues. With V trimmed by 4 bases and J by 2 bases, 8 bases remained unmatched. Here the CDR3 reads CASSSSLAGSTYEQYF. Here the CDR3 DNA reads TGTGCCAGCAGCTCTTCACTAGCGGGGTCAACCTACGAGCAGTACTTC.

The gene calls are TRBV6-6 and TRBJ2-2, with D possibly being TRBD1 (5 bases). The V gene lost 0 bases and the J gene lost 5 bases, with 7 bases spanning the gap. CDR3 length: 14 amino acids. CDR1 is MNHNY and CDR2 is SVGAGI in the germline V gene (reference sequence). The CDR3 is CASSYSSGTGELFF. CDR3 nucleotides: TGTGCCAGCAGTTACTCATCAGGGACCGGGGAGCTGTTTTTT.

The gene calls are TRBV7-9 and TRBJ1-2, with TRBD1 identical over 7 bases. The CDR3 is made up of 15 amino acids. Germline CDR1 is SEHNR and CDR2 is FQNEAQ (reference sequence). J lost 8 bases, V lost 2 bases, and 11 bases had no gene match. The CDR3 spells CASSLPTGRPGGYTF. The CDR3, as DNA: TGTGCCAGCAGCTTACCGACAGGGCGGCCTGGGGGCTACACCTTC.

This rearrangement joins TRBV9 to TRBJ2-1, with 7 positions matching TRBD1. The V segment lost 3 bases and the J segment 4 bases; nucleotides outside the gene matches: 7. Germline CDR1 and CDR2: SGDLS and YYNGEE. This CDR3 has 15 residues. CDR3 DNA: TGTGCCAGCAGCGGAGGGACAGTACAATACAATGAGCAGTTCTTC. Encoded protein: CASSGGTVQYNEQFF.

The chain couples TRBV18 to TRBJ2-3; TRBD2 aligns across 9 bases. Trimming at V came to 4 bases and at J to 2 bases, leaving 4 bases not matched to a gene. Germline V gene sequence: CDR1 KGHSH, CDR2 LQKENI. The CDR3 runs 15 residues. The CDR3 nucleotides read TGTGCCAGCTCACAAGCGGGGGGTTACACAGATACGCAGTATTTT. This sequence encodes CASSQAGGYTDTQYF.

V and J are TRBV5-1 and TRBJ2-7; D is unresolved. The CDR3 is 13 amino acids. V lost 2 bases and J lost 2, with 8 bases in between. The V gene's germline CDR1 is SGHRS and CDR2 YFSETQ. As DNA, the CDR3 is TGCGCCAGCAGCTTCTCGGTTACCTACGAGCAGTACTTC. Its translation is CASSFSVTYEQYF.

The V and J genes are TRBV5-1 and TRBJ1-4; D call uncertain. Germline V lookup: CDR1 SGHRS, CDR2 YFSETQ. This CDR3 has 14 residues. V dropped 7 bases and J dropped 4 bases, with 14 bases sitting between them. The CDR3 DNA reads as TGCGCCAGCGGTTCGGGGATTAATAATGAAAAACTGTTTTTT. The encoded protein is CASGSGINNEKLFF.

The chain combines TRBV5-1 with TRBJ1-2, with D unclear. CDR1 and CDR2 (germline): SGHRS, YFSETQ. V was trimmed by 0 bases and J by 0 bases, leaving 9 bases between them. This CDR3 is 15 amino acids long. CDR3 sequence: CASSLGSGANYGYTF. The DNA of the CDR3 is TGCGCCAGCAGCTTGGGCTCCGGGGCTAACTATGGCTACACCTTC.

The rearrangement uses TRBV5-1 and TRBJ2-2; D uncertain. The CDR3 is made up of 15 amino acids. Germline CDR1 SGHRS, CDR2 YFSETQ. V was pared by 2 bases and J by 0 bases, with 8 bases between. As DNA, the CDR3 is TGCGCCAGCAGCTTAAGCGAGGCGAACACCGGGGAGCTGTTTTTT. It is translated as CASSLSEANTGELFF.

The chain combines TRBV4-1 with TRBJ1-3; 7 bases are shared with TRBD1. This CDR3 has 13 amino acids. Germline V gives CDR1 MGHRA, CDR2 YSYEKL. V was clipped by 5 bases and J by 4 bases; unmatched bases: 2. CDR3 residues: CASSRGPGNTIYF. The CDR3 DNA reads as TGCGCCAGCAGCAGGGGGCCCGGAAACACCATATATTTT.

The V gene is TRBV7-2, the J gene TRBJ2-1, with D maybe TRBD1 (6 bases). The CDR3 sequence is 14 residues long. Per germline, CDR1 SGHTA and CDR2 FQGNSA. Trimming stripped 5 bases from V and 2 bases from J, with 10 bases between. The CDR3, as DNA: TGTGCCAGCAGCCCTACAGGGACCTACAATGAGCAGTTCTTC. This encodes CASSPTGTYNEQFF.

The CDR3, as DNA: TGTGCCAGCAGCCCGAGACTGACAGGAGATACGCAGTATTTT. Its translation is CASSPRLTGDTQYF. The rearrangement uses TRBV7-9 and TRBJ2-3; TRBD1 might be the D (6 bases). Per germline, CDR1 SEHNR and CDR2 FQNEAQ (reference sequence). V shed 5 bases and J shed 5 bases, with 14 bases lying between them. This CDR3 has 14 residues.

The chain recombines TRBV5-1 with TRBJ2-7; 8 nucleotides match TRBD2. The CDR3 consists of 15 residues. With V trimmed by 1 base and J by 0 bases, 3 bases remained unmatched. The germline V gene encodes CDR1 SGHRS and CDR2 YFSETQ. This chain's CDR3 is CASSLISGSSYEQYF. As DNA, the CDR3 is TGCGCCAGCAGCTTGATCAGCGGGAGCTCCTACGAGCAGTACTTC.

The V gene is TRBV4-3, the J gene TRBJ2-3, with 11 bases aligning to TRBD2. Losses at the gene ends were 6 bases for V and 5 bases for J; bases not matched to a gene: 7. CDR3 length: 15 amino acids. From germline, CDR1 is LGHNA and CDR2 YSLEER. In DNA form, the CDR3 reads TGCGCCAGCAGTCTAGCGGGGGGCCGGGAAGATACGCAGTATTTT. Translation gives CASSLAGGREDTQYF.

The CDR3 spells CASSVSRGQSGELFF. The CDR3 DNA sequence: TGTGCCAGCAGTGTCAGCAGGGGGCAATCCGGGGAGCTGTTTTTT. The rearrangement links TRBV2 to TRBJ2-2; 8 bases fit TRBD1. The CDR3 extends over 15 amino acids. CDR1 and CDR2 (germline): SNHLY, FYNNEI. V lost 4 bases and J lost 6; bases outside the gene matches: 7.

The rearrangement uses TRBV7-2 and TRBJ1-4; D perhaps matches TRBD1 (5 bases). The CDR3 is 14 amino acids. Trimming shortened V by 5 bases and J by 14 bases, and 21 bases separated the two germline ends. Germline V lookup: CDR1 SGHTA, CDR2 FQGNSA. CDR3 residues: CASSQAANERGLFF. DNA of the CDR3: TGTGCCAGCAGCCAGGCAGCTAATGAACGGGGGCTGTTTTTT.

The V call is TRBV6-1, the J call TRBJ1-2; 7 bases align to TRBD1. CDR3 length: 13 amino acids. The V gene's germline CDR1 is MNHNS and CDR2 SASEGT. J gave up 4 bases and V 6 bases, and 5 bases lay outside the gene matches. The CDR3 spells CASSRDRSYGYTF. The CDR3 nucleotides read TGTGCCAGCAGCCGGGACAGAAGCTATGGCTACACCTTC.

V usage is TRBV5-4 and J usage is TRBJ2-4; TRBD2 agrees at 14 bases. The CDR3 runs to 17 residues. The germline V gene has CDR1 SGHNT and CDR2 YYREEE (reference sequence). The V gene end was trimmed by 3 bases and the J gene end by 6 bases; junction bases not matched to a gene: 8. In DNA, the CDR3 is TGTGCCAGCAGCTCCCAGGGACTAGCGGGGGCCGGAAACATTCAGTACTTC. It encodes CASSSQGLAGAGNIQYF.

The chain carries TRBV7-3 and TRBJ2-7; TRBD1 is a possible D gene (6 bases). The V end was cut by 1 base, the J end by 0 bases, with 10 bases between. This CDR3 comprises 15 residues. The germline gives CDR1 SGHTA, CDR2 FQGTGA. CDR3 amino acids: CASSLSGGLSYEQYF. CDR3 coding DNA: TGTGCCAGCAGCTTAAGTGGGGGCCTCTCCTACGAGCAGTACTTC.

This clone was counted only a few times. In nucleotides, the CDR3 is TGTGCCATCAGACAGGGAGACAATGAGCAGTTCTTC. Translating gives CAIRQGDNEQFF. The chain joins TRBV10-3 to TRBJ2-1, with D perhaps TRBD1 (6 bases). This CDR3 is 12 amino acids long. Trimming stripped 6 bases from V and 5 bases from J, with 8 bases between. Per germline, CDR1 ENHRY and CDR2 SYGVKD.

The chain carries TRBV28 and TRBJ1-1; TRBD1 matches at 9 bases. The CDR3 consists of 16 residues. Germline V gene sequence: CDR1 MDHEN, CDR2 SYDVKM. V lost 2 bases, J lost 5 bases, and 9 bases stayed unmatched. The CDR3 DNA sequence: TGTGCCAGCAGTTTAATTTCGGGGACAGGGATTACTGAAGCTTTCTTT. As protein: CASSLISGTGITEAFF.

This chain links TRBV6-6 with TRBJ2-7; maybe TRBD1 (6 bases). Germline lookup yields CDR1 MNHNY and CDR2 SVGAGI (reference sequence). The CDR3 is made up of 14 amino acids. V gave up 6 bases and J gave up 3 bases, with 15 bases separating them. CDR3 residues: CASSRGGQYYEQYF. In nucleotides, the CDR3 is TGTGCCAGCAGCCGTGGGGGACAATACTACGAGCAGTACTTC.